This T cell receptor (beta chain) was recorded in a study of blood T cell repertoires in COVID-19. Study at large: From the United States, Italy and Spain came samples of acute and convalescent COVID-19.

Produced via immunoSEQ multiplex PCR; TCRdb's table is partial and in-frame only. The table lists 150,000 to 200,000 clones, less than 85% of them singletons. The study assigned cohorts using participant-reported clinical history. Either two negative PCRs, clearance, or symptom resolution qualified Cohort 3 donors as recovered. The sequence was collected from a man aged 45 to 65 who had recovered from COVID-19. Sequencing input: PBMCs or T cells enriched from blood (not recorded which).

The CDR3 loop reads CATIGRTGGTLGAGNTIYF. The CDR3 nucleotides read TGTGCCACCATCGGAAGGACAGGGGGAACTCTAGGGGCTGGAAACACCATATATTTT. The V call is TRBV7-3, the J call TRBJ1-3; 10 nucleotides agree with TRBD1. The junction had 20 bases not matched to a gene; V was cut back by 10 bases and J by 2 bases. The CDR3 runs 19 residues. The germline V gene encodes CDR1 SGHTA and CDR2 FQGTGA.